A single sample gave rise to the 5 T cell receptor beta chains below, sequenced in a study of shared clonotypes between healthy human individuals. Profiled with immunoSEQ multiplex PCR; TCRdb holds only in-frame clones, not every one. The top ten hold 1.2% of the sample, which has approximately 1,500,000 clones, approximately 96% seen once. The sample was naive CD4+ T cells sorted from blood. Subset noted: CD45RA+ positively selected. Every receptor here comes from a man between 25 and 39 years old in good health.

This chain joins TRBV5-1 and TRBJ1-1, with D possibly TRBD1 on 5 matching bases. Germline V lookup: CDR1 SGHRS, CDR2 YFSETQ. With 5 bases removed from V and 5 bases from J, the gap between germline ends came to 13 bases. The CDR3 sequence is 13 residues long. Here the CDR3 DNA reads TGCGCCAGCAGTGCCTTGAGGGGAACTGAAGCTTTCTTT. Translation: CASSALRGTEAFF.

V usage is TRBV5-6 and J usage is TRBJ2-2, with 7 bases identical to TRBD2. CDR1 SGHDT and CDR2 YYEEEE come from the germline V gene. V lost 4 bases, J lost 0 bases, and 6 bases stayed unmatched. This CDR3 contains 16 residues. The CDR3 nucleotides read TGTGCCAGCAGCGCCGTCGGGACTACGAACACCGGGGAGCTGTTTTTT. Residues: CASSAVGTTNTGELFF.

The J gene is TRBJ2-5, the V gene TRBV5-4, with D perhaps assigned TRBD1 or TRBD2 (7 bases each). The J call may be faulty, since TRBJ2-7 better matches the DNA end. Germline loops: CDR1 SGHNT, CDR2 YYREEE (reference sequence). The CDR3 length is 14 residues. The CDR3 sequence: CASSQGEGLREQYF. For the CDR3, the DNA is TGTGCCAGCAGCCAGGGGGAGGGTTTACGCGAGCAGTACTTC.

This clone was detected only once. The chain links TRBV23-1 to TRBJ1-1; D remains unclear. TRBV23-1 is an open reading frame whose function is uncertain. V lost 7 bases to trimming and J lost 5 bases, with 11 bases between them. This CDR3 spans 12 amino acids. The CDR3 nucleotides are TGCGCCAGCACCCGCTCCGAGACTGAAGCTTTCTTT. This codes for CASTRSETEAFF.

The chain couples TRBV7-9 to TRBJ2-3; no clear D gene. The CDR3 sequence is 15 residues long. V was clipped by 5 bases and J by 3 bases, with 15 bases between them. Germline CDR1 reads SEHNR; CDR2 reads FQNEAQ (reference sequence). The CDR3 DNA reads TGTGCCAGCAGCCCCCGCCTAGAAAGAACAGATACGCAGTATTTT. This translates into CASSPRLERTDTQYF. The entire variable domain, with the rest obtained from reference TRBV7-9 and TRBJ2-3, is as follows: DTGVSQNPRHKITKRGQNVTFRCDPISEHNRLYWYRQTLGQGPEFLTYFQNEAQLEKSRLLSDRFSAERPKGSFSTLEIQRTEQGDSAMYLCASSPRLERTDTQYFGPGTRLTVL.